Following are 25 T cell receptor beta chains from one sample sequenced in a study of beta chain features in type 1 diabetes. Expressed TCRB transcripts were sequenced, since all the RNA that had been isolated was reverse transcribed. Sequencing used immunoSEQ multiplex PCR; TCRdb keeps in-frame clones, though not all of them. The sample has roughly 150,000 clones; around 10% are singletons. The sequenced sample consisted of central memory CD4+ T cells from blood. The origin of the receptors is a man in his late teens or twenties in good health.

The CDR3 here is CASSLPGVNIQYF. The CDR3 nucleotides are TGTGCCAGCAGCTTGCCCGGGGTGAACATTCAGTACTTC. The chain recombines TRBV5-6 with TRBJ2-4, with a possible D match to TRBD2 (5 bases). Germline V gives CDR1 SGHDT, CDR2 YYEEEE. The CDR3 contains 13 residues. Trimming left V 1 base short and J 7 bases short, with 9 bases between.

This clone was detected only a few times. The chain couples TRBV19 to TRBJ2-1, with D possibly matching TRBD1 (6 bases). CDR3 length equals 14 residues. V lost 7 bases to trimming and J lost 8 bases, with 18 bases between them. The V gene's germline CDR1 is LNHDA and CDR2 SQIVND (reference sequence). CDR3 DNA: TGTGCCAGTAATAGGGCAGGGGCGTGGGATGAGCAGTTCTTC. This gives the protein CASNRAGAWDEQFF.

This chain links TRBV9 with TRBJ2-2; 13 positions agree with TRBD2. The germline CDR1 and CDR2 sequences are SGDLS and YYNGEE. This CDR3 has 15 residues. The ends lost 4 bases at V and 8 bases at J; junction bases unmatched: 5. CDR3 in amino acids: CASSWTSGSQGELFF. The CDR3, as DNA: TGTGCCAGCAGCTGGACTAGCGGGAGTCAGGGGGAGCTGTTTTTT.

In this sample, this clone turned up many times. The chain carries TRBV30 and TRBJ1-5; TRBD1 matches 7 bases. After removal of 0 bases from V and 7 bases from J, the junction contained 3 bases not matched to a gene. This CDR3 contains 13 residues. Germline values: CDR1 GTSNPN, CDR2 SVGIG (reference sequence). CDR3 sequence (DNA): TGTGCCTGGAGTGTAGGGGGCCGGCAGCCCCAGCATTTT. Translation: CAWSVGGRQPQHF. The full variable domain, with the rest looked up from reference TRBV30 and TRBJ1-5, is SQTIHQWPATLVQPVGSPLSLECTVEGTSNPNLYWYRQAAGRGLQLLFYSVGIGQISSEVPQNLSASRPQDRQFILSSKKLLLSDSGFYLCAWSVGGRQPQHFGDGTRLSIL.

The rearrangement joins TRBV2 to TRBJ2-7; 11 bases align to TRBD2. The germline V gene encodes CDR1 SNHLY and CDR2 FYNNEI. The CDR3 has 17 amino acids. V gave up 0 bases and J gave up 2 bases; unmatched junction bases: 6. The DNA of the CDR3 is TGTGCCAGCAGTGAAGCGCTTCGACTAGCGGGACCCTACGAGCAGTACTTC. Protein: CASSEALRLAGPYEQYF.

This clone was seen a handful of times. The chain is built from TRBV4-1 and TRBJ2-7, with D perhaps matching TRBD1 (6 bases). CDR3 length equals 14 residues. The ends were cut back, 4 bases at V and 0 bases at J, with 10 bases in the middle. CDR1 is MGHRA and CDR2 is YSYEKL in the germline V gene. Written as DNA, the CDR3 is TGCGCCAGCAGCCGGACAGAGAGCTCCTACGAGCAGTACTTC. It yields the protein CASSRTESSYEQYF.

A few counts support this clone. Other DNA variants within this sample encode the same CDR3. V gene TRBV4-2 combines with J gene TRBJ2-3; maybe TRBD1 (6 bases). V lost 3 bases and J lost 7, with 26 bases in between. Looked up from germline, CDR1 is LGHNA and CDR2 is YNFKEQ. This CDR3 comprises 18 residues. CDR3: CASSQILGAGEVRNTQYF. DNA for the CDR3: TGTGCCAGCAGCCAGATCTTGGGGGCCGGTGAGGTCAGGAATACGCAGTATTTT.

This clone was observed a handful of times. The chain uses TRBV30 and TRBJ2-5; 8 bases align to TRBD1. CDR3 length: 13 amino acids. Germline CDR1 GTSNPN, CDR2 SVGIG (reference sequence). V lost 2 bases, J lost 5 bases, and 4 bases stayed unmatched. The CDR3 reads CAWSTRTGETQYF. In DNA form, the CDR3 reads TGTGCCTGGAGTACCCGGACAGGGGAGACCCAGTACTTC.

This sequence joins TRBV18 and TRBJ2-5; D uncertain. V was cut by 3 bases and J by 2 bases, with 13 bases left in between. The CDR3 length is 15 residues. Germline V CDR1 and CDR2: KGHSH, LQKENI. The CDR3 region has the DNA TGTGCCAGCTCACCCGACGCGGTGGGACAAGAGACCCAGTACTTC. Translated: CASSPDAVGQETQYF.

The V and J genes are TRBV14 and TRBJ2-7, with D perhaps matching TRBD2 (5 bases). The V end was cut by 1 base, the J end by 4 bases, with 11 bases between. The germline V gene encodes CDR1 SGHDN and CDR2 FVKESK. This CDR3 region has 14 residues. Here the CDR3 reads CASSQVGVIYEQYF. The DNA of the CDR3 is TGTGCCAGCAGCCAAGTCGGGGTCATATACGAGCAGTACTTC.

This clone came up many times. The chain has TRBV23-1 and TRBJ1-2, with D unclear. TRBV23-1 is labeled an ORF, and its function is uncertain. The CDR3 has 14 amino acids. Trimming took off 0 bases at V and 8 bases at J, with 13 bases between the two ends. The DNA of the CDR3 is TGCGCCAGCAGTCAATCCCGGTGTCACGGAGGCTACACCTTC. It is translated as CASSQSRCHGGYTF.

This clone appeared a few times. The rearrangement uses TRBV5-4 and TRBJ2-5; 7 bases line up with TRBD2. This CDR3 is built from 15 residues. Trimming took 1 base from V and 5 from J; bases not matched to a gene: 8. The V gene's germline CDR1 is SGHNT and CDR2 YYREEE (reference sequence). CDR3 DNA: TGTGCCAGCAGCTTGATGGGCGGGAGTGGGGAGACCCAGTACTTC. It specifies CASSLMGGSGETQYF.

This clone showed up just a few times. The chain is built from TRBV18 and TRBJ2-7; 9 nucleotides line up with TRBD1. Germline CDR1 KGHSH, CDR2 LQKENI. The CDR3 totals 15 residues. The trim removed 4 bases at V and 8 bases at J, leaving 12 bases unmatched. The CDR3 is CASSRLPGQGEKQYF. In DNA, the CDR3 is TGTGCCAGCTCACGCCTCCCGGGACAGGGCGAAAAGCAGTACTTC.

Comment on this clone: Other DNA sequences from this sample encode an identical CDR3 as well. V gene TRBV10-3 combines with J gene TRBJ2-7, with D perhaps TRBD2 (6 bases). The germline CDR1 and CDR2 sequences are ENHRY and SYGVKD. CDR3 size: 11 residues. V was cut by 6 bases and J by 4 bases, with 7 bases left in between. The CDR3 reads CAISGTYEQYF. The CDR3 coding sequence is TGTGCCATCAGCGGGACTTACGAGCAGTACTTC.

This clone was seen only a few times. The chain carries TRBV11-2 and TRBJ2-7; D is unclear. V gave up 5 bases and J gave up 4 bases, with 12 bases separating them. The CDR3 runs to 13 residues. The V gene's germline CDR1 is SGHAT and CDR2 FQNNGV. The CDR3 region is CASSLNQQYEQYF. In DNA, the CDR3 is TGTGCCAGCAGCCTAAATCAGCAATACGAGCAGTACTTC.

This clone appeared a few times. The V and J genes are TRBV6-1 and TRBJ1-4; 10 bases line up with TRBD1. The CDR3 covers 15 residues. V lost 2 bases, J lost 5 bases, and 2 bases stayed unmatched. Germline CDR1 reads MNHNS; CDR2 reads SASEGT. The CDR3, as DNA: TGTGCCAGCAGTGAATCGACAGGGGGCAATGAAAAACTGTTTTTT. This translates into CASSESTGGNEKLFF.

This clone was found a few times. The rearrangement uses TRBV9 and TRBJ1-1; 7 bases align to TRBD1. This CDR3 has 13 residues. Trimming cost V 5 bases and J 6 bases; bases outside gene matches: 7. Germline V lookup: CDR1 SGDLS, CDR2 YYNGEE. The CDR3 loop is CASSYTGTAEAFF. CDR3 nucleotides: TGTGCCAGCAGTTATACGGGGACAGCTGAAGCTTTCTTT.

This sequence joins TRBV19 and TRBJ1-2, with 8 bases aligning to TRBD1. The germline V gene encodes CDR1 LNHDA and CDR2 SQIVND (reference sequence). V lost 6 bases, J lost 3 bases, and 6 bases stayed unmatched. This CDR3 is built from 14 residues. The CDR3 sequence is CASSIDRGYYGYTF. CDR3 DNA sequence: TGTGCCAGTAGCATCGACAGGGGTTACTATGGCTACACCTTC.

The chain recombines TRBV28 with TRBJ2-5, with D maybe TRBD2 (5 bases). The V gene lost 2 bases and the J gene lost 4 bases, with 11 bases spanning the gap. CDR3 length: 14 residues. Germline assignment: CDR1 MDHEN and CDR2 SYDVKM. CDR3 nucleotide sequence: TGTGCCAGCAGTTTAAGATCGAGCGGAGAGACCCAGTACTTC. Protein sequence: CASSLRSSGETQYF. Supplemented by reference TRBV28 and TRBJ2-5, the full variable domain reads DVKVTQSSRYLVKRTGEKVFLECVQDMDHENMFWYRQDPGLGLRLIYFSYDVKMKEKGDIPEGYSVSREKKERFSLILESASTNQTSMYLCASSLRSSGETQYFGPGTRLLVL.

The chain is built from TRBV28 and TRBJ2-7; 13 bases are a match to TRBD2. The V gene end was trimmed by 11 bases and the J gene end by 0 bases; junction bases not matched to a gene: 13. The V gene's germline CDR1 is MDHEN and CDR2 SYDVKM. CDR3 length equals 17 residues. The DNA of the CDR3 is TGTGCCGCCCCCGGGAGGACTAGCGGGGGCAGCTCCTACGAGCAGTACTTC. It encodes CAAPGRTSGGSSYEQYF. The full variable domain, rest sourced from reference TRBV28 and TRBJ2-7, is DVKVTQSSRYLVKRTGEKVFLECVQDMDHENMFWYRQDPGLGLRLIYFSYDVKMKEKGDIPEGYSVSREKKERFSLILESASTNQTSMYLCAAPGRTSGGSSYEQYFGPGTRLTVT.

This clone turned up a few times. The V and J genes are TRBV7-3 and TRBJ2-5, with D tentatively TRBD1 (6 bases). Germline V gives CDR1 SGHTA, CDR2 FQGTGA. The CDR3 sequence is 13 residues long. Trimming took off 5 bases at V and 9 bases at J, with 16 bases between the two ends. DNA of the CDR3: TGTGCCAGCAGCCCGGGGAGTGGGGGCTCCCAGTACTTC. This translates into CASSPGSGGSQYF.

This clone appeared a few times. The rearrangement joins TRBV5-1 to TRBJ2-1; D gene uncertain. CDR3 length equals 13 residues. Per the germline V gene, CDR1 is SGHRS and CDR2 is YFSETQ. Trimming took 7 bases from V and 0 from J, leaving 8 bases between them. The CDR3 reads CASGPSSYNEQFF. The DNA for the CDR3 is TGCGCCAGCGGTCCTAGCTCCTACAATGAGCAGTTCTTC.

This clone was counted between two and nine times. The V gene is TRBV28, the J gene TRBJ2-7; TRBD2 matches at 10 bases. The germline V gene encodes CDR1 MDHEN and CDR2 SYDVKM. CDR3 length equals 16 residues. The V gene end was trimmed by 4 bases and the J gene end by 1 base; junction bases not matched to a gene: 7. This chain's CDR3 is CASSWASGGVSYEQYF. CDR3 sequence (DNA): TGTGCCAGCAGTTGGGCTAGCGGGGGTGTATCCTACGAGCAGTACTTC.

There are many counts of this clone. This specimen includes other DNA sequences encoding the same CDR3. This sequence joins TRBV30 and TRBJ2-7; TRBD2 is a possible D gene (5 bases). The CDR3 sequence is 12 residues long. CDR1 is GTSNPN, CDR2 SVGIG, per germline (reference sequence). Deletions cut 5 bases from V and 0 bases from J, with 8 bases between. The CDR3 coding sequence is TGTGCCTGGGCGGGTTCCTCCTACGAGCAGTACTTC. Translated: CAWAGSSYEQYF.

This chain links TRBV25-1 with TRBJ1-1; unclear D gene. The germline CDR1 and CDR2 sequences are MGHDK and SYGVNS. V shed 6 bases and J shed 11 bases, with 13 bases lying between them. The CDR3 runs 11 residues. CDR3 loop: CASRGARRAFF. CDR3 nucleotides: TGTGCCAGCAGGGGAGCCCGGCGGGCTTTCTTT.